One sample yielded the 20 T cell receptor beta chains listed below, sequenced in a study of metastatic and nonmetastatic thyroid tumors (dated by TCRdb to the early 2020s). Library preparation employed PCR. TCRdb names Illumina HiSeq 4000 as the instrument used. In-frame beta chains were kept once TCRdb had trimmed the public reads at Q25 with fastp and called clones with MiXCR. The sample contains 25,000 to 30,000 clones, less than 25% of them found a single time. The ten largest account for roughly 24% of the sample. None of the patients had been given any treatment before thyroid surgery. The specimen sequenced was blood. Receptor source: a male donor with papillary thyroid cancer or a benign thyroid nodule (not recorded which). Some clones in this sample may be carry-over from other donors' samples.

This clone occurred many times. V is TRBV11-2 and J is TRBJ2-3; tentatively, D is TRBD1 (6 bases). The CDR3 loop spans 12 amino acids. Germline CDR1 and CDR2: SGHAT and FQNNGV. Deletions cut 4 bases from V and 5 bases from J, with 7 bases between. CDR3 loop: CASSSGVDTQYF. The CDR3 region has the DNA TGTGCCAGCAGCTCAGGGGTAGATACGCAGTATTTT.

This clone was counted at least ten times. This rearrangement joins TRBV20-1 to TRBJ1-5; no clear D. CDR3 size: 16 residues. The V end was cut by 0 bases, the J end by 0 bases, with 12 bases between. In germline, CDR1 is DFQATT, CDR2 SNEGSKA (reference sequence). CDR3 nucleotide sequence: TGCAGTGCTAGAGATTCGTTAAGACTTAGCAATCAGCCCCAGCATTTT. Translation: CSARDSLRLSNQPQHF.

This clone was picked up many times. V is TRBV5-1 and J is TRBJ1-5, with D possibly being TRBD1 (6 bases). Trimming cost V 0 bases and J 4 bases, with 8 bases left between them. The CDR3 has 14 residues. Germline V gene lookup returns CDR1 SGHRS and CDR2 YFSETQ. The CDR3 loop is CASSLGQENQPQHF. CDR3 coding DNA: TGCGCCAGCAGCTTGGGACAGGAGAATCAGCCCCAGCATTTT. Full variable domain (remainder filled in from reference TRBV5-1 and TRBJ1-5): KAGVTQTPRYLIKTRGQQVTLSCSPISGHRSVSWYQQTPGQGLQFLFEYFSETQRNKGNFPGRFSGRQFSNSRSEMNVSTLELGDSALYLCASSLGQENQPQHFGDGTRLSIL.

There are many counts of this clone. The genes are TRBV11-2 and TRBJ2-3, with D maybe TRBD1 (6 bases). Germline lookup yields CDR1 SGHAT and CDR2 FQNNGV. Trimming cost V 5 bases and J 0 bases, with 9 bases left between them. The CDR3 runs to 14 residues. The CDR3 sequence: CASSPQGSTDTQYF. CDR3 DNA sequence: TGTGCCAGCAGCCCGCAGGGGAGCACAGATACGCAGTATTTT.

V usage is TRBV28 and J usage is TRBJ1-5; TRBD1 might be the D (5 bases). Trimming took 7 bases from V and 9 from J, leaving 19 bases between them. The CDR3 sequence is 14 residues long. From germline, CDR1 is MDHEN and CDR2 SYDVKM. The DNA for the CDR3 is TGTGCCAGCATCGGGACGGGGGGTGCTCTGCCCCAGCATTTT. Translating gives CASIGTGGALPQHF. Full variable domain (missing parts from reference TRBV28 and TRBJ1-5): DVKVTQSSRYLVKRTGEKVFLECVQDMDHENMFWYRQDPGLGLRLIYFSYDVKMKEKGDIPEGYSVSREKKERFSLILESASTNQTSMYLCASIGTGGALPQHFGDGTRLSIL.

This clone has at least ten counts. The V call is TRBV6-4, the J call TRBJ2-3, with 10 bases lining up with TRBD1. The CDR3 totals 15 residues. CDR1 is MRHNA, CDR2 SNTAGT, per germline. Trimming at V came to 0 bases and at J to 5 bases, leaving 2 bases not matched to a gene. In DNA form, the CDR3 reads TGTGCCAGCAGTGACTCGACAGGGGGCCAAGATACGCAGTATTTT. Translated: CASSDSTGGQDTQYF.

This clone was seen ten or more times. The CDR3 spells CATSSGRGPGEKLFF. The CDR3 DNA reads as TGTGCCACCAGCAGTGGACGGGGGCCGGGGGAAAAACTGTTTTTT. The chain joins TRBV15 to TRBJ1-4; maybe TRBD1 (6 bases). Germline lookup yields CDR1 LNHNV and CDR2 YYDKDF (reference sequence). Between the trimmed V and J ends, which lost 3 bases and 8 bases, there was a span of 16 bases. The CDR3 spans 15 residues.

The table lists this clone with many counts. Possible read error: a much larger clone is one base away. The identical CDR3 is also encoded by other nucleotide sequences in the sample. The genes are TRBV20-1 and TRBJ1-5; D is uncertain. V was shortened by 2 bases and J by 4 bases, with 6 bases between the two germline ends. The CDR3 is made up of 12 amino acids. The germline V gene has CDR1 DFQATT and CDR2 SNEGSKA (reference sequence). The DNA for the CDR3 is TGCAGTGCTAGACAAACAAATCAGCCCCAGCATTTT. Translated, it gives CSARQTNQPQHF.

This clone has ten or more counts. The rearrangement uses TRBV24-1 and TRBJ2-3; 11 bases are a match to TRBD1. With 4 bases clipped from V and 6 bases from J, the junction kept 5 bases outside the gene matches. Per the germline V gene, CDR1 is KGHDR and CDR2 is SFDVKD. The CDR3 has 15 amino acids. The CDR3 DNA follows: TGTGCCACCAGTGACACGGGACAGGGGGGGGATACGCAGTATTTT. Translated, it gives CATSDTGQGGDTQYF.

V is TRBV20-1 and J is TRBJ2-7; D unresolved. The V end was cut by 1 base, the J end by 9 bases, with 13 bases between. The CDR3 has 12 residues. CDR1 is DFQATT and CDR2 is SNEGSKA in the germline V gene (reference sequence). DNA for the CDR3: TGCAGTGCTAGAGTTCCTCCCGGCGTGCAGTACTTC. Protein sequence: CSARVPPGVQYF.

This clone appeared many times. This sample also contains other DNA sequences that code for the same CDR3. This chain joins TRBV5-1 and TRBJ1-1; D is unclear. Per germline, CDR1 SGHRS and CDR2 YFSETQ. Between the trimmed V and J ends, which lost 4 bases and 0 bases, there was a span of 1 base. The CDR3 has 11 amino acids. The CDR3 bases are TGCGCCAGCAGCCTGAACACTGAAGCTTTCTTT. Its translation: CASSLNTEAFF.

This clone was observed at least ten times. This chain joins TRBV6-1 and TRBJ1-5; D uncertain. The CDR3 has 12 amino acids. Germline V gene sequence: CDR1 MNHNS, CDR2 SASEGT. V was clipped by 4 bases and J by 2 bases, with 3 bases between them. CDR3 protein: CASSVGNQPQHF. CDR3 bases: TGTGCCAGCAGTGTTGGCAATCAGCCCCAGCATTTT.

This clone was picked up many times. The chain is built from TRBV5-1 and TRBJ1-1; 8 nucleotides line up with TRBD1. V dropped 4 bases and J dropped 1; count of bases not matched to a gene: 3. Germline CDR1 reads SGHRS; CDR2 reads YFSETQ. The CDR3 spans 14 residues. The CDR3 coding sequence is TGCGCCAGCAGCCGGGGACAGGAGAACACTGAAGCTTTCTTT. Amino acid sequence: CASSRGQENTEAFF.

This clone has at least ten counts. V and J are TRBV7-2 and TRBJ2-2; D uncertain. CDR3 length: 13 amino acids. V was clipped by 7 bases and J by 4 bases, with 10 bases between them. CDR1 is SGHTA and CDR2 is FQGNSA in the germline V gene. CDR3 DNA: TGTGCCAGCACCCGAGGATTCACCGGGGAGCTGTTTTTT. It codes for CASTRGFTGELFF.

The V and J genes are TRBV6-2 or TRBV6-3 and TRBJ2-7, with TRBD2 identical over 9 bases. Germline loops: CDR1 MNHEY, CDR2 SVGEGT. The CDR3 totals 14 residues. Trimming removed 8 bases from V and 2 bases from J; junction bases left unmatched: 7. The CDR3 here is CASSLAGEPYEQYF. In DNA form, the CDR3 reads TGTGCCAGCTCCTTAGCGGGGGAGCCCTACGAGCAGTACTTC.

The table lists this clone with many counts. The chain couples TRBV7-2 to TRBJ2-2; D is uncertain. CDR3 size: 14 residues. Trimming shortened V by 2 bases and J by 5 bases, and 9 bases separated the two germline ends. Germline assignment: CDR1 SGHTA and CDR2 FQGNSA. The CDR3 DNA reads as TGTGCCAGCAGCTTAACCGATGGGACCGGGGAGCTGTTTTTT. Its translation: CASSLTDGTGELFF.

The sample holds many counts of this clone. The chain joins TRBV7-6 to TRBJ1-2, with D possibly matching TRBD1 (6 bases). The germline V and J ends were trimmed by 3 bases and 8 bases, with 13 bases remaining between them. The CDR3 length is 13 residues. Germline CDR1 is SGHVS and CDR2 is FNYEAQ. CDR3: CASSFPGAYGYTF. The CDR3 nucleotides read TGTGCCAGCAGCTTTCCAGGGGCGTACGGCTACACCTTC. Filled out from reference TRBV7-6 and TRBJ1-2, the complete variable domain reads GAGVSQSPRYKVTKRGQDVALRCDPISGHVSLYWYRQALGQGPEFLTYFNYEAQQDKSGLPNDRFSAERPEGSISTLTIQRTEQRDSAMYRCASSFPGAYGYTFGSGTRLTVV.

This clone showed up many times. The chain employs TRBV20-1 and TRBJ1-3; D gene ambiguous. From germline, CDR1 is DFQATT and CDR2 SNEGSKA (reference sequence). The germline V and J ends were trimmed by 3 bases and 4 bases, with 4 bases remaining between them. The CDR3 has 11 residues. The CDR3 protein is CSASLGNTIYF. CDR3 bases: TGCAGTGCTAGTTTAGGAAACACCATATATTTT.

In its sample, this clone was seen once. The rearrangement joins TRBV4-3 to TRBJ2-6; D remains ambiguous. From germline, CDR1 is LGHNA and CDR2 YSLEER. V lost 1 base, J lost 0 bases, and 10 bases lay in between. This CDR3 is built from 17 residues. CDR3 loop: CASSQVYEVSGANVLTF. The CDR3 DNA follows: TGCGCCAGCAGCCAAGTTTACGAGGTCTCTGGGGCCAACGTCCTGACTTTC.

This clone was seen many times. This CDR3 reads CASSQGTGGRAFF. In DNA form, the CDR3 reads TGTGCCAGCAGCCAAGGGACAGGGGGACGAGCTTTCTTT. V and J are TRBV28 and TRBJ1-1; 11 bases match TRBD1. The CDR3 consists of 13 residues. J gave up 10 bases and V 6 bases, and 7 bases lay outside the gene matches. Per the germline V gene, CDR1 is MDHEN and CDR2 is SYDVKM.